These 15 T cell receptor beta chains originate from one sample sequenced in a study of cytomegalovirus exposure and HLA in healthy donors (dated by TCRdb to the late 2010s). The receptor library was made with the immunoSEQ multiplex PCR assay. For the multiplex PCR, a mixture combining 60 forward primers for TCR Vbeta segments and 13 reverse primers for TCR Jbeta segments was used. The table comes from immuneACCESS by way of TCRdb, which keeps in-frame sequences with V and J called. Part of the clones is missing from these tables; in studies checked, under half for an unresolved V gene and the rest for unknown reasons. The sample table shows about 150,000 clones, and 65% to 75% are seen once. The top ten clonotypes cover 2.8% of the sample. Sequences were obtained from PBMCs. The receptors stem from a man aged 18 to 29 in good health and CMV-seronegative.

CDR3 residues: CASSLPASGSSYNEQFF. The CDR3 DNA sequence: TGTGCCAGCAGCTTACCAGCTAGCGGGAGCTCCTACAATGAGCAGTTCTTC. V gene TRBV11-1 combines with J gene TRBJ2-1; TRBD2 matches 10 bases. This CDR3 spans 17 amino acids. The junction had 4 bases not matched to a gene; V was cut back by 2 bases and J by 0 bases. Germline CDR1 reads SGHAT; CDR2 reads FQDESV (reference sequence).

The chain is built from TRBV2 and TRBJ2-3, with 9 bases identical to TRBD2. The CDR3 spans 17 residues. The V and J ends lost 8 bases and 2 bases, in that order; junction bases with no gene match: 14. CDR1 SNHLY and CDR2 FYNNEI come from the germline V gene. The CDR3 DNA reads TGTGCCAGCCTATTAGGGGAGGGCGGGGGGGCCACAGATACGCAGTATTTT. Protein sequence: CASLLGEGGGATDTQYF.

The V and J genes are TRBV10-2 and TRBJ1-5; 9 bases fit TRBD1. The CDR3 extends over 14 amino acids. The germline gives CDR1 WSHSY, CDR2 SAAADI. Losses at the gene ends were 8 bases for V and 2 bases for J; bases not matched to a gene: 4. The DNA of the CDR3 is TGCGCCAGCGTACAGGGGGCTGGCAATCAGCCCCAGCATTTT. Amino acids: CASVQGAGNQPQHF.

The J gene is TRBJ2-7, the V gene TRBV11-2; no clear D. The V end was cut by 1 base, the J end by 4 bases, with 5 bases between. This CDR3 is built from 12 residues. Germline CDR1 SGHAT, CDR2 FQNNGV. CDR3 nucleotide sequence: TGTGCCAGCAGCTTAGTTACTTACGAGCAGTACTTC. Translation: CASSLVTYEQYF.

This chain connects TRBV30 to TRBJ1-1, with D uncertain. Looked up from germline, CDR1 is GTSNPN and CDR2 is SVGIG (reference sequence). The CDR3 extends over 11 amino acids. The V gene lost 1 base and the J gene lost 5 bases, with 5 bases spanning the gap. CDR3 sequence (DNA): TGTGCCTGGAGTGCGGAGACTGAAGCTTTCTTT. As protein: CAWSAETEAFF.

V and J are TRBV11-2 and TRBJ2-7; D gene ambiguous. Looked up from germline, CDR1 is SGHAT and CDR2 is FQNNGV. The V and J ends lost 0 bases and 4 bases respectively, with 7 bases between them. This CDR3 is 13 amino acids long. CDR3 in DNA: TGTGCCAGCAGCTTAGATCGGGTGTACGAGCAGTACGTC. This sequence encodes CASSLDRVYEQYV.

In its sample, this clone was seen a few times. CDR3 residues: CASSLAEEGRQPQHF. DNA of the CDR3: TGTGCCAGCAGCTTAGCGGAGGAGGGAAGGCAGCCCCAGCATTTT. The chain combines TRBV7-9 with TRBJ1-5; no definite D call. The CDR3 totals 15 residues. With 0 bases removed from V and 7 bases from J, the gap between germline ends came to 13 bases. In germline, CDR1 is SEHNR, CDR2 FQNEAQ (reference sequence).

This clone came up once. Its ends do not fully match the called genes, so a read error is possible. The rearrangement links TRBV10-3 to TRBJ1-6; no reliable D call. This CDR3 contains 13 residues. From germline, CDR1 is ENHRY and CDR2 SYGVKD. The CDR3 DNA reads TGTGCCGTCAGTGTCCTGTCTAATTCACCCCTCCACTTT. It is translated as CAVSVLSNSPLHF.

This clone turned up a few times. CDR3 region: CASSLAREAYSNQPQHF. For the CDR3, the DNA is TGTGCCAGCAGCTTGGCCCGGGAAGCTTATAGCAATCAGCCCCAGCATTTT. This chain joins TRBV7-8 and TRBJ1-5; no reliable D call. Trimming pared 3 bases from V and 0 bases from J, leaving 15 bases between. CDR3 length: 17 residues. The germline V gene has CDR1 SGHVS and CDR2 FQNEAQ.

The rearrangement joins TRBV5-5 to TRBJ2-2; a weak D match, TRBD2 (5 bases). V shed 1 base and J shed 5 bases, with 21 bases lying between them. Germline V gene lookup returns CDR1 SGHKS and CDR2 YYEKEE (reference sequence). The CDR3 covers 18 residues. CDR3 DNA sequence: TGTGCCAGCAGCTTGAGGTGGACGAACCCCCGCGGGACCGGGGAGCTGTTTTTT. It encodes CASSLRWTNPRGTGELFF.

V usage is TRBV4-1 and J usage is TRBJ2-3, with 10 bases aligning to TRBD2. This CDR3 spans 17 amino acids. V was pared by 0 bases and J by 5 bases, with 8 bases of the junction left unmatched. Per germline, CDR1 MGHRA and CDR2 YSYEKL. The DNA of the CDR3 is TGCGCCAGCAGCCAAGATCCAGCGGGGGGGCGGATAGATACGCAGTATTTT. Translation: CASSQDPAGGRIDTQYF.

This clone was found once. The genes are TRBV28 and TRBJ1-5; a possible D gene is TRBD1 (5 bases). The germline V gene encodes CDR1 MDHEN and CDR2 SYDVKM. The CDR3 runs to 18 residues. V was cut by 1 base and J by 1 base, with 17 bases left in between. The CDR3 DNA reads as TGTGCCAGCAGTTTATTTCCCCAACTGGGGCGAAGCAATCAGCCCCAGCATTTT. Amino acids: CASSLFPQLGRSNQPQHF.

As concerns this clone: An end of the junction differs from the germline gene, which may be a read error. V usage is TRBV11-2 and J usage is TRBJ2-7; TRBD1 might be the D (6 bases). Germline V lookup: CDR1 SGHAT, CDR2 FQNNGV. The length of the CDR3 is 13 residues. CDR3 sequence: CASSLALAGAVTF. The CDR3 DNA reads as TGTGCCAGCAGCTTAGCCTTGGCAGGGGCAGTCACCTTC.

The chain recombines TRBV25-1 with TRBJ2-7, with a tentative D call TRBD1 (5 bases). V lost 2 bases, J lost 7 bases, and 18 bases lay in between. Germline assignment: CDR1 MGHDK and CDR2 SYGVNS. The CDR3 totals 15 residues. This CDR3 reads CASSEPDTRAREQYF. In DNA form, the CDR3 reads TGTGCCAGCAGTGAACCGGACACCCGGGCGAGAGAGCAGTACTTC.

The chain has TRBV4-3 and TRBJ2-1; 9 bases match TRBD2. This CDR3 comprises 15 residues. V shed 4 bases and J 15 bases; nucleotides not matched to a gene: 16. Germline assignment: CDR1 LGHNA and CDR2 YSLEER. CDR3 sequence: CASSLGAGGFQSVFF. The CDR3 DNA follows: TGCGCCAGCAGCCTAGGGGCGGGGGGGTTCCAATCGGTGTTCTTC.